The next 14 T cell receptor beta chains were all read from a single sample in a study of blood T cell repertoires in COVID-19. The assay was immunoSEQ multiplex PCR, and TCRdb's table has in-frame clones only and misses some. The table has about 240,000 clones, around 80% seen once. Sequenced material: peripheral blood. These receptors were obtained from a woman aged 18 to 35 with acute or convalescent COVID-19.

CDR3 DNA sequence: TGTGCCAGCAGCCGGGCCGGGGAGCTGTTTTTT. It is translated as CASSRAGELFF. The chain recombines TRBV6-5 with TRBJ2-2, with D uncertain. Between the trimmed V and J ends, which lost 6 bases and 6 bases, there was a span of 5 bases. The CDR3 contains 11 residues. Germline values: CDR1 MNHEY, CDR2 SVGAGI.

In its sample, this clone was seen a few times. The sample holds other DNA sequences that translate to the same CDR3. The CDR3 loop reads CASSLRYEQYF. The CDR3 bases are TGTGCCAGCAGCTTGAGGTACGAGCAGTACTTC. This chain links TRBV7-2 with TRBJ2-7; no definite D call. Trimming took off 3 bases at V and 4 bases at J, with 4 bases between the two ends. This CDR3 has 11 amino acids. The germline V gene has CDR1 SGHTA and CDR2 FQGNSA.

The V gene is TRBV3-1 (or the pseudogene TRBV3-2), the J gene TRBJ2-7, with D perhaps matching TRBD2 (6 bases). V lost 2 bases, J lost 3 bases, and 11 bases lay in between. The germline CDR1 and CDR2 sequences are LGHDT and YNNKEL (reference sequence). This CDR3 comprises 14 residues. The DNA for the CDR3 is TGTGCCAGCAGCCAAACCGGGACTCTCTACGAGCAGTACTTC. Encoded protein: CASSQTGTLYEQYF.

A few counts support this clone. This chain's CDR3 is CASSVAAGGSEEAFF. The CDR3 DNA reads TGTGCCAGCAGCGTAGCCGCAGGGGGCTCGGAAGAAGCTTTCTTT. The chain joins TRBV9 to TRBJ1-1; 8 nucleotides align to TRBD1. This CDR3 contains 15 residues. Germline V gene lookup returns CDR1 SGDLS and CDR2 YYNGEE. V lost 0 bases and J lost 8; bases outside the gene matches: 9.

A few counts support this clone. The CDR3 loop reads CASSRPGLAGSSHEQFF. The CDR3 DNA reads TGTGCCAGCAGTAGACCGGGACTAGCGGGAAGTTCCCATGAGCAGTTCTTC. The chain joins TRBV2 to TRBJ2-1; 13 bases line up with TRBD2. This CDR3 comprises 17 residues. Germline CDR1 is SNHLY and CDR2 is FYNNEI. Unmatched junction bases numbered 12, after V lost 5 bases and J lost 8 bases.

The chain couples TRBV3-1 (or the pseudogene TRBV3-2) to TRBJ1-1; D is unclear. CDR1 is LGHDT and CDR2 is YNNKEL in the germline V gene (reference sequence). The germline V and J ends were trimmed by 4 bases and 6 bases, with 12 bases remaining between them. There are 13 residues in the CDR3. The CDR3: CASSRTGWPEAFF. The CDR3 DNA sequence: TGTGCCAGCAGCCGAACGGGATGGCCTGAAGCTTTCTTT.

The chain combines TRBV7-9 with TRBJ1-1; weak D call: TRBD1 (6 bases). Germline CDR1 and CDR2: SEHNR and FQNEAQ (reference sequence). The length of the CDR3 is 14 residues. Trimming shortened V by 5 bases and J by 1 base, and 11 bases separated the two germline ends. The CDR3 nucleotides read TGTGCCAGCAGCACCGAGGACAGGAACACTGAAGCTTTCTTT. This codes for CASSTEDRNTEAFF.

The chain is built from TRBV11-2 and TRBJ2-2; D gene uncertain. The CDR3 runs 11 residues. V was clipped by 7 bases and J by 4 bases, with 4 bases between them. Germline lookup yields CDR1 SGHAT and CDR2 FQNNGV. CDR3 nucleotides: TGTGCCAGCACTAGCACCGGGGAGCTGTTTTTT. It is translated as CASTSTGELFF.

This chain connects TRBV19 to TRBJ2-2; TRBD1 matches at 9 bases. Germline V gene data show CDR1 as LNHDA and CDR2 as SQIVND (reference sequence). This CDR3 contains 16 residues. V lost 1 base and J lost 5; bases outside the gene matches: 5. The CDR3 DNA reads as TGTGCCAGTAGTATAGTGGCGGGACAGGGTACCGGGGAGCTGTTTTTT. Amino acid sequence: CASSIVAGQGTGELFF.

V gene TRBV28 combines with J gene TRBJ2-5; D gene ambiguous. CDR1 and CDR2 from the germline V gene are MDHEN and SYDVKM. This CDR3 has 13 residues. Between the trimmed V and J ends, which lost 2 bases and 4 bases, there was a span of 8 bases. This CDR3 reads CASSLGLPETQYF. The CDR3 nucleotides are TGTGCCAGCAGTTTAGGGCTCCCAGAGACCCAGTACTTC.

The gene calls are TRBV5-1 and TRBJ2-1; D is perhaps TRBD2 (5 bases). Germline V lookup: CDR1 SGHRS, CDR2 YFSETQ. The CDR3 extends over 15 amino acids. V lost 2 bases and J lost 3, with 12 bases in between. The CDR3 loop is CASSLPEAGYNEQFF. The CDR3 DNA sequence: TGCGCCAGCAGCTTACCGGAGGCGGGCTACAATGAGCAGTTCTTC.

The rearrangement joins TRBV6-6 to TRBJ1-1, with 7 bases identical to TRBD1. This CDR3 is 15 amino acids long. The J segment lost 1 base and the V segment lost 2 bases, leaving 4 bases of the junction unmatched. Per germline, CDR1 MNHNY and CDR2 SVGAGI (reference sequence). CDR3 DNA: TGTGCCAGCAGTTACCCGACAGGGCGGAACACTGAAGCTTTCTTT. Translation: CASSYPTGRNTEAFF.

This clone was detected only once. The chain carries TRBV6-2 or TRBV6-3 and TRBJ2-1; D is perhaps TRBD2 (5 bases). Per germline, CDR1 MNHEY and CDR2 SVGEGT. Trimming removed 2 bases at V and 5 bases at J, with 16 bases between. The CDR3 has 16 amino acids. The CDR3 sequence: CASSYVWLARDNEQFF. CDR3 coding DNA: TGTGCCAGCAGTTACGTTTGGCTAGCTAGGGACAATGAGCAGTTCTTC.

The chain joins TRBV18 to TRBJ1-1; D call uncertain. The ends were cut back, 3 bases at V and 4 bases at J, with 15 bases in the middle. Germline CDR1 is KGHSH and CDR2 is LQKENI. The CDR3 sequence is 15 residues long. CDR3 loop: CASSPVEGRGTEAFF. CDR3 DNA: TGTGCCAGCTCACCGGTTGAGGGTCGGGGCACTGAAGCTTTCTTT.